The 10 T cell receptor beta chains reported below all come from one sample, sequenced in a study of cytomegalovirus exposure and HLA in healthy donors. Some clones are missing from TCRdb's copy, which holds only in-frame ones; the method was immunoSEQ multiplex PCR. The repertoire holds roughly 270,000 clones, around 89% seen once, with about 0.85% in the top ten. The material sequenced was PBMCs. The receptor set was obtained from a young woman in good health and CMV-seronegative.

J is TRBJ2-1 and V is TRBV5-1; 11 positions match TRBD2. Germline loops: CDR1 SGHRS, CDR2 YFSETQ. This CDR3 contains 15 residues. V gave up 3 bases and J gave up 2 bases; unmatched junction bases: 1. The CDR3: CASSSGLAAYNEQFF. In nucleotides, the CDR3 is TGCGCCAGCAGCTCGGGACTAGCGGCCTACAATGAGCAGTTCTTC.

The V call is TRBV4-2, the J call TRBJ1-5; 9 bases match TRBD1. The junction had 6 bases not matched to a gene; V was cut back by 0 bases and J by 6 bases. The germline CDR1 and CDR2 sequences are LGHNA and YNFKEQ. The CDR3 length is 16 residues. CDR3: CASSQEGTGSGQPQHF. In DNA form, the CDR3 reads TGTGCCAGCAGCCAAGAAGGGACAGGGTCGGGTCAGCCCCAGCATTTT.

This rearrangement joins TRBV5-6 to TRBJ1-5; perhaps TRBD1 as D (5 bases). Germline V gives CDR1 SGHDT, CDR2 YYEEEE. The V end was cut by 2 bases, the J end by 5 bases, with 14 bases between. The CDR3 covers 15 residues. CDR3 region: CASSFNLRADQPQHF. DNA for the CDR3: TGTGCCAGCAGCTTCAATCTCAGGGCGGATCAGCCCCAGCATTTT.

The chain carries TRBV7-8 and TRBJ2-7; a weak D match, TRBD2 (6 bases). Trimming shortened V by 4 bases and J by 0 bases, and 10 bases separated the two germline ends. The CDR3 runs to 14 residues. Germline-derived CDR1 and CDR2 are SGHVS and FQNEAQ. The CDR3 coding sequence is TGTGCCAGCAGCTCAATGGGGGGCTCCTACGAGCAGTACTTC. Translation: CASSSMGGSYEQYF.

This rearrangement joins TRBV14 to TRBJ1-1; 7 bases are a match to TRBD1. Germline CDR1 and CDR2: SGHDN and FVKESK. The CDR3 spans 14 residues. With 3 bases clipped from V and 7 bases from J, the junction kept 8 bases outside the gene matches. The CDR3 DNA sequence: TGTGCCAGCAGCCAGAGACAGGGATCCCTTGAAGCTTTCTTT. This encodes CASSQRQGSLEAFF. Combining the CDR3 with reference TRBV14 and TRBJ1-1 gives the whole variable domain EAGVTQFPSHSVIEKGQTVTLRCDPISGHDNLYWYRRVMGKEIKFLLHFVKESKQDESGMPNNRFLAERTGGTYSTLKVQPAELEDSGVYFCASSQRQGSLEAFFGQGTRLTVV.

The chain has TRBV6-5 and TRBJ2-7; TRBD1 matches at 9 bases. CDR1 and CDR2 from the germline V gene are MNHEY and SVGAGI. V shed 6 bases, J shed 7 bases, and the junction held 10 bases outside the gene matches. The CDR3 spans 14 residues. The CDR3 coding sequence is TGTGCCAGCAGACCGGACAGGGGTTTGTGGGAGCAGTACTTC. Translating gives CASRPDRGLWEQYF.

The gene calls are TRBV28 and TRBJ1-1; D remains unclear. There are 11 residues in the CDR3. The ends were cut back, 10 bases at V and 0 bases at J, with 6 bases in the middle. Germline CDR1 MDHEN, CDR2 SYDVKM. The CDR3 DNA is TGTGCCACAACATTGAACACTGAAGCTTTCTTT. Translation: CATTLNTEAFF.

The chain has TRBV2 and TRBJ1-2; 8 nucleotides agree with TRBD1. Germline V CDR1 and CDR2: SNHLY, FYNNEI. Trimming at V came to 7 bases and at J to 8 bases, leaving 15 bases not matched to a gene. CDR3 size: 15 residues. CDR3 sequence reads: CASNGQGLLSEGYTF. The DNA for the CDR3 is TGTGCCAGCAATGGACAGGGTCTCCTCTCTGAGGGCTACACCTTC.

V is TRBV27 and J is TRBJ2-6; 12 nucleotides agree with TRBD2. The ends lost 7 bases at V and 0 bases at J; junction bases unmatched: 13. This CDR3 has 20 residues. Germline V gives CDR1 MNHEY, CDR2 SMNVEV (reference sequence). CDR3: CASMRQMTSGGISGANVLTF. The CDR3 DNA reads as TGTGCCAGCATGAGACAGATGACTAGCGGGGGAATCTCTGGGGCCAACGTCCTGACTTTC.

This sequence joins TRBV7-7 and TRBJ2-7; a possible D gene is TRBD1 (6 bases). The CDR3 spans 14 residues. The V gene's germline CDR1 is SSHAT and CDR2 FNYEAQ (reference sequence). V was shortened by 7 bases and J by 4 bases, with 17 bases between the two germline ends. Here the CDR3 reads CASNGVWTEYEQYF. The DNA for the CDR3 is TGTGCCAGCAATGGGGTCTGGACAGAGTACGAGCAGTACTTC.